Described below is a single T cell receptor (beta chain) sequence and its context. What it recognizes is unknown. This sample was included in a study of T cell responses to AZD1222 COVID-19 vaccine. Produced via immunoSEQ multiplex PCR; TCRdb's table is partial and in-frame only. The repertoire consists of 100,000 to 150,000 clones, with about nine tenths occurring once and the leading ten covering 1.4% to 1.5%. CDR1 and CDR2 from the germline V gene are SGHRS and YFSETQ. J gave up 0 bases and V 4 bases, and 11 bases lay outside the gene matches. CDR3 length equals 18 residues. Study-level results: Seropositive status at baseline applied to only a handful of AZD1222 recipients.

The chain employs TRBV5-1 and TRBJ2-1; 9 bases align to TRBD2. This receptor was identified in an adult in good health. Source: peripheral blood, taken on day 0 of AZD1222 vaccination. The CDR3 is CASSPALAGALSYNEQFF. The CDR3 DNA reads TGCGCCAGCAGCCCGGCATTAGCGGGGGCCCTCTCCTACAATGAGCAGTTCTTC.